A selection of T cell receptor beta chains follows, all from one sample in a study of blood T cell repertoires in COVID-19. The method was immunoSEQ multiplex PCR; TCRdb's version includes in-frame clones alone and lacks a portion of them. The table shows around 99,000 clones, with nearly 85% occurring only once. Sequencing input: peripheral blood. The origin of the receptors is a woman aged 50 to 60 with acute or convalescent COVID-19. Each CDR3 is given with its conserved first and last residue. The D gene is left open where the match is weak. Clone size, where shown, is once, few, many, or a class for clones that have expanded.

len | j_gene | abundance | d_gene | v_gene | CDR3nt | CDR3aa
14 | TRBJ1-4 | . | TRBD1 | TRBV5-1 | TGCGCCAGCAGCTTCAGGGGGAGCAGCGAAAAACTGTTTTTT | CASSFRGSSEKLFF
13 | TRBJ2-1 | . | . | TRBV30 | TGTGCCTGGGCCTGGGGGGGCTATGATGAGCAGTTCTTC | CAWAWGGYDEQFF
14 | TRBJ1-3 | . | . | TRBV5-1 | TGCGCCAGCAGCGAGCGGGGCGCTGGAAACACCATATATTTT | CASSERGAGNTIYF
14 | TRBJ1-6 | . | TRBD1 | TRBV5-1 | TGCGCCAGCAGCCTGGGGACAGCTAATTCACCCCTCCACTTT | CASSLGTANSPLHF
16 | TRBJ1-1 | . | . | TRBV12-5 | TGTGCTAGTGGTTTGGTAAAGGCCCGGGGGAACACTGAAGCTTTCTTT | CASGLVKARGNTEAFF
17 | TRBJ1-3 | . | TRBD1 | TRBV28 | TGTGCCAGCAGCCTCCCACAGGGGCTTAGCTCTGGAAACACCATATATTTT | CASSLPQGLSSGNTIYF
15 | TRBJ2-3 | . | . | TRBV9 | TGTGCCAGCAGCCCCAGATCCGATAGCACAGATACGCAGTATTTT | CASSPRSDSTDTQYF
18 | TRBJ1-2 | . | TRBD1 | TRBV19 | TGTGCCAGTAGTCTACGCGGGACAGGGGGGATCCTTTACTATGGCTACACCTTC | CASSLRGTGGILYYGYTF
18 | TRBJ2-3 | . | . | TRBV2 | TGTGCCAGCAGAGTCAGACAGGCCTCCGAAGGAGGCACAGATACGCAGTATTTT | CASRVRQASEGGTDTQYF
14 | TRBJ2-4 | . | TRBD1 | TRBV7-2 | TGTGCCAGCAGCTTAGGACCCGGACAGGGTAATCAGTACTTC | CASSLGPGQGNQYF
13 | TRBJ2-7 | . | TRBD1 | TRBV12-3/TRBV12-4 | TGTGCCAGCAGTTTTAACAGGGGTTACGAGCAGTACTTC | CASSFNRGYEQYF
14 | TRBJ1-2 | . | . | TRBV5-1 | TGCGCCAGCAGCTTGGACCCGGGAGCTTCGGTCTACACCTTC | CASSLDPGASVYTF
12 | TRBJ1-2 | . | . | TRBV6-5 | TGTGCCAGCAGGCCCGAGAACTATGGCTACACCTTC | CASRPENYGYTF
16 | TRBJ1-6 | many | . | TRBV5-5 | TGTGCCAGCAGCGCCACGGGGGGTTCGAGATATTCACCCCTCCACTTT | CASSATGGSRYSPLHF
15 | TRBJ2-3 | . | . | TRBV5-6 | TGTGCCAGCAGCCGCTTGGCCTCTAGCACAGATACGCAGTATTTT | CASSRLASSTDTQYF
14 | TRBJ1-3 | . | . | TRBV7-2 | TGTGCCAGCAGCTTAGTTCTTAGTGGAAACACCATATATTTT | CASSLVLSGNTIYF
15 | TRBJ1-5 | . | . | TRBV28 | TGTGCCAGCAGTTTATTAGGGGCAGGCAATCAGCCCCAGCATTTT | CASSLLGAGNQPQHF
14 | TRBJ1-5 | . | TRBD1 | TRBV19 | TGTGCCAGTAGGGAGGGACAGGTTAATCAGCCCCAGCATTTT | CASREGQVNQPQHF
17 | TRBJ1-1 | . | TRBD1 | TRBV7-2 | TGTGCCAGCAGCGCAGGACAGGGGTCATTAATGAACACTGAAGCTTTCTTT | CASSAGQGSLMNTEAFF
17 | TRBJ1-1 | . | TRBD1 | TRBV5-1 | TGCGCCAGCAGCTTGATGGGAACAGGGGGCTATGGCACTGAAGCTTTCTTT | CASSLMGTGGYGTEAFF
17 | TRBJ2-7 | once | TRBD1 | TRBV23-1 | TGCGCCAGCAGTTACCATACCTGGACAGGGGGAAGCTACGAGCAGTACTTC | CASSYHTWTGGSYEQYF
13 | TRBJ1-1 | . | . | TRBV7-9 | TGTGCCAGCAGCCCTGGGGGGGGGACTGAAGCTTTCTTT | CASSPGGGTEAFF
14 | TRBJ1-6 | . | TRBD1 | TRBV6-5 | TGTGCCAGCAGTTGGGACAGGGGAAATTCACCCCTCCACTTT | CASSWDRGNSPLHF
13 | TRBJ1-1 | . | . | TRBV10-3 | TGTGCCATCAGTGAGCGGGGGGACACTGAAGCTTTCTTT | CAISERGDTEAFF
13 | TRBJ1-1 | . | . | TRBV6-5 | TGTGCCAGCAGATACAAGAGTAACACTGAAGCTTTCTTT | CASRYKSNTEAFF
15 | TRBJ1-6 | . | . | TRBV7-3 | TGTGCCAGCAGCTTAATGGGCTCGAAAGGTTCACCCCTCCACTTT | CASSLMGSKGSPLHF